Sequencing of this T cell receptor beta chain was carried out in a study of shared clonotypes between healthy human individuals (TCRdb year 2020). Study-level background: The cohort comprised a couple of women and a few men aged 18 to 49 years. For each donor, CD4 naive and CD4 memory were each given three plates, CD8 naive was given two plates, and CD8 memory was given one plate. To estimate repertoire size and how much clonotype sharing occurs between individuals, the study deeply sequenced the blood TCR repertoires of a handful of healthy adults. To increase sequencing depth and limit assay-specific biases, different laboratories used diverse techniques to prepare libraries and sequence TCR repertoires. Between about 0.9 and 8.9 billion PBMCs per donor were obtained by leukapheresis.

For this clone: Its binding antigen is unknown. Base qualities are not provided; no much larger clone lies one nucleotide away.

The CDR3 spans 13 residues, from the cysteine through the phenylalanine. Kept here is only the CDR3 DNA, which spans 39 bases and is read in frame from base 1. The germline V gene gives CDR1 as MNHEY and CDR2 as SVGAGI. Relative to germline, V is 10 bases shorter and J is 5 bases shorter, with 17 bases between their ends. Healthy HIV-negative adults with no recently reported acute infections or vaccinations were included as donors. Every donor was a Caucasian adult living in Nashville, Tennessee, USA. CD4+ T cells were enriched through magnetic negative selection, after which naive cells were positively selected on CD45RA and the remaining negative fraction served as the memory subset. Blood was obtained by leukapheresis, after which PBMCs were separated by Ficoll-Histopaque density gradient centrifugation and cryopreserved in liquid nitrogen vapor phase. Purity and quantity of every magnetically sorted T cell population were checked by analytical flow cytometry. Genomic DNA was isolated from each sorted fraction and quantified by UV absorbance on a Nanodrop 2000c.

The paper as a whole reports these results and caveats: Pairwise subsampling indicated that sequencing depth was expected to affect the degree of clonotype sharing among donors. Clonotypes shared by all four sorted-subset donors showed higher generation probabilities than non-shared clonotypes. Roughly 5% of naive CD4, more than 3% of naive CD8, roughly 2.4% of memory CD4, and approximately 0.39% of memory CD8 clonotypes were shared across several donors. Naive subsets generally had larger estimated clonotype richness than memory subsets did. The genetic and exposure-history diversity represented was limited by the small number of donors. Only blood was sampled, and tissue TCR repertoires likely differ from those in blood. Incomplete sequencing was indicated by rarefaction of sorted-subset datasets, despite the large sequencing depth.

TCR CDR3 regions were amplified from genomic DNA by multiplex PCR using the deep immunoSEQ assay. Extracted genomic DNA from each cell subset was spread evenly across all wells of several immunoSEQ 96-well plates, with each plate serving as a replicate. For sorted subsets, each replicate PCR was loaded with around 220 ng genomic DNA, equivalent to 25,000 to 35,000 T cell genomes. Purified libraries were quantified with a Qubit 3.0 fluorometer, sized on a Bioanalyzer 2100, and re-quantified with the KAPA Library Quantification kit. Every immunoSEQ 96-well plate was sequenced on a dedicated single-read 150-cycle Illumina NextSeq 550 flow cell. The original methods were these. Because the immunoSEQ output included only junctional sequences and no quality scores, the filtering could not be the same as the filtering used for full-length reads. To assign V/J genes and CDR3, sequences were annotated against IMGT germline references using PyIR, a Python wrapper for IgBLAST v1.9. Reads were removed for weak V/J assignments (E-value above 1e-6), missing CDR3, stop codons, out-of-frame junctions, or ambiguous translated residues. A V3J clonotype was defined by an identical inferred V gene, J gene, and CDR3 amino acid sequence. Percentage overlap between repertoires was calculated by dividing the number of shared unique clonotypes by the size of the smaller repertoire. RTK rarefaction, the Chao1 estimator, and Recon v2.1 estimates of unobserved clonotypes were used to assess repertoire richness. Generation probabilities were computed with OLGA for all TCRbeta clonotypes obtained by the gDNA method from a few donors. TCRdb retrieved this table from immuneACCESS and kept in-frame rearrangements only. Not all clones are present; in checked studies, unresolved V genes account for under half, and no reason is known for the remainder. Clone size and the V and J calls come from that table; the DNA yielded D and trimming. This sample comprises around 2.5 million clones, 93% of them detected only once. The ten most abundant clones make up about 0.39% of the sample.

The clonotype was recovered from a man in his late teens or twenties in good health. Some clones in this sample may be carry-over from other donors' samples. Sequenced input: naive CD4+ T cells from PBMCs. The cell subset or site label for this specimen denotes: CD45RA+ positively selected. The chain was built from TRBV6-5 and TRBJ2-5, with an unclear D gene assignment. The DNA sequence is given as TGTGCCACCCGCCGGAAAGGGTACGAGACCCAGTACTTC. Translated, it reads CATRRKGYETQYF.